Shown below are 17 T cell receptor beta chains from a single sample sequenced in a study of cytomegalovirus exposure and HLA in healthy donors. Assay used: immunoSEQ multiplex PCR; TCRdb lists only in-frame clones, some missing. The sample lists over 85,000 clones; under 95% were seen once. Sequenced: PBMCs. These receptors came from a woman in her 30s in good health and CMV-seropositive.

This chain connects TRBV7-2 to TRBJ1-3; 7 bases are a match to TRBD1. The CDR3 extends over 14 amino acids. V gave up 3 bases and J gave up 6 bases; unmatched junction bases: 5. CDR1 SGHTA and CDR2 FQGNSA come from the germline V gene. CDR3 sequence reads: CASSFTGEANTIYF. DNA for the CDR3: TGTGCCAGCAGCTTTACAGGGGAAGCAAACACCATATATTTT.

This clone has more than one count but fewer than ten. This chain joins TRBV19 and TRBJ1-5, with D possibly TRBD1 on 5 matching bases. This CDR3 has 15 residues. Germline loops: CDR1 LNHDA, CDR2 SQIVND (reference sequence). Trimming pared 6 bases from V and 1 base from J, leaving 13 bases between. CDR3 amino acids: CASSRSTASNQPQHF. The CDR3 DNA reads TGTGCCAGTAGCCGGTCGACAGCCAGCAATCAGCCCCAGCATTTT.

The CDR3 loop reads CASSKVTTGLEGNTIYF. CDR3 in DNA: TGTGCCAGCAGCAAGGTCACTACAGGGTTGGAAGGAAACACCATATATTTT. The chain is built from TRBV21-1 and TRBJ1-3; whether TRBD1, the table's D call, matches the DNA was not checked. TRBV21-1 is a listed pseudogene. CDR3 length: 17 amino acids.

Note on this clone: At one boundary the junction diverges from the germline segment, which might be a read error. The chain has TRBV5-6 and TRBJ2-7, with D possibly being TRBD2 (5 bases). This CDR3 contains 16 residues. The V gene's germline CDR1 is SGHDT and CDR2 YYEEEE. As DNA, the CDR3 is TGTGCCAGCAGCGGTCCTCCTAGGCGGGTCTCCTCCGAGCAGTACTTC. The encoded protein is CASSGPPRRVSSEQYF.

The rearrangement uses TRBV28 and TRBJ1-1, with D unclear. The CDR3 contains 14 residues. V lost 2 bases and J lost 2, with 9 bases in between. Germline assignment: CDR1 MDHEN and CDR2 SYDVKM. This CDR3 is CASSLPGLNTEAFF. The CDR3 nucleotides are TGTGCCAGCAGTTTACCGGGGTTAAACACTGAAGCTTTCTTT.

CDR3 nucleotide sequence: TGTGCCAGCAGCCCCCGCCGCGGGGAAAGCTCCTACAATGAGCAGTTCTTC. This sequence encodes CASSPRRGESSYNEQFF. The chain is built from TRBV7-8 and TRBJ2-1, with D possibly matching TRBD2 (6 bases). This CDR3 is 17 amino acids long. The ends were cut back, 5 bases at V and 0 bases at J, with 17 bases in the middle. Germline V gene lookup returns CDR1 SGHVS and CDR2 FQNEAQ.

V usage is TRBV29-1 and J usage is TRBJ2-7; D gene unclear. In germline, CDR1 is SQVTM, CDR2 ANQGSEA. Trimming shortened V by 1 base and J by 7 bases, and 20 bases separated the two germline ends. The CDR3 extends over 15 amino acids. The CDR3 protein is CSVEVIADRVLEQYF. DNA for the CDR3: TGCAGCGTTGAAGTAATCGCGGATCGGGTTTTGGAGCAGTACTTC.

This CDR3 reads CASSSSLAGDEQYF. CDR3 bases: TGCGCCAGCAGCTCCTCACTAGCGGGAGACGAGCAGTACTTC. The chain carries TRBV5-1 and TRBJ2-7; 11 bases map to TRBD2. Germline V gene sequence: CDR1 SGHRS, CDR2 YFSETQ. The CDR3 is 14 amino acids. J was trimmed by 5 bases and V by 3 bases; bases with no gene match: 4.

The chain has TRBV7-6 and TRBJ2-3; D is unresolved. V lost 2 bases and J lost 4, with 7 bases in between. Germline V gene lookup returns CDR1 SGHVS and CDR2 FNYEAQ. The CDR3 spans 13 residues. The CDR3: CASSLTTPDTQYF. The CDR3 DNA is TGTGCCAGCAGCTTAACCACTCCAGATACGCAGTATTTT.

The chain employs TRBV6-5 and TRBJ2-7; TRBD1 matches at 7 bases. The CDR3 extends over 14 amino acids. Germline V gene data show CDR1 as MNHEY and CDR2 as SVGAGI. V shed 6 bases and J 4 bases; nucleotides not matched to a gene: 9. Here the CDR3 reads CASSLQGINYEQYF. The CDR3 nucleotides are TGTGCCAGCAGCCTACAGGGGATCAATTACGAGCAGTACTTC.

This chain uses TRBV5-1 with TRBJ1-4; 12 nucleotides match TRBD1. This CDR3 spans 17 amino acids. Germline values: CDR1 SGHRS, CDR2 YFSETQ. V shed 4 bases and J 5 bases; nucleotides not matched to a gene: 9. The CDR3 loop is CASSDRDRGLLNEKLFF. The CDR3 DNA is TGCGCCAGCAGCGACCGGGACAGGGGGCTATTGAATGAAAAACTGTTTTTT.

The V call is TRBV7-6, the J call TRBJ2-1, with TRBD2 identical over 13 bases. The CDR3 extends over 16 amino acids. Trimming cost V 5 bases and J 7 bases; bases outside gene matches: 8. Germline V CDR1 and CDR2: SGHVS, FNYEAQ. The CDR3 DNA reads TGTGCCAGCAGCCATAAGTGGACTAGCGGGAGTAATGAGCAGTTCTTC. Translation gives CASSHKWTSGSNEQFF.

The chain joins TRBV4-3 to TRBJ1-1, with 7 positions matching TRBD1. The germline V gene has CDR1 LGHNA and CDR2 YSLEER. The CDR3 totals 14 residues. Trimming took 4 bases from V and 1 from J; bases not matched to a gene: 3. CDR3 sequence: CASSPGDRNTEAFF. DNA of the CDR3: TGCGCCAGCAGCCCTGGGGACAGGAACACTGAAGCTTTCTTT.

This sequence joins TRBV5-1 and TRBJ1-1; D may be TRBD1 (5 bases). This CDR3 has 15 residues. Trimming pared 3 bases from V and 6 bases from J, leaving 18 bases between. Germline V gene data show CDR1 as SGHRS and CDR2 as YFSETQ. This CDR3 is CASSWGRGGSAEAFF. The CDR3 coding sequence is TGCGCCAGCAGCTGGGGACGGGGCGGGAGTGCTGAAGCTTTCTTT.

The chain combines TRBV28 with TRBJ2-4; 14 bases match TRBD2. The V and J ends lost 7 bases and 2 bases, in that order; junction bases with no gene match: 10. The CDR3 totals 18 residues. The V gene's germline CDR1 is MDHEN and CDR2 SYDVKM. The CDR3 nucleotides read TGTGCCAGCAATCCGACTAGCGGGAGGGCCGTGTCCAAAAACATTCAGTACTTC. Residues: CASNPTSGRAVSKNIQYF.

The genes are TRBV7-8 and TRBJ2-7, with D perhaps TRBD2 (5 bases). This CDR3 has 19 residues. V lost 4 bases, J lost 3 bases, and 28 bases lay in between. Germline CDR1 reads SGHVS; CDR2 reads FQNEAQ. CDR3 region: CASSSWKDLARRPGYEQYF. In DNA form, the CDR3 reads TGTGCCAGCAGCTCATGGAAGGACTTGGCGAGACGCCCTGGCTACGAGCAGTACTTC.

This clone was seen more than once but under ten times. The genes are TRBV30 and TRBJ2-1; D is ambiguous. The V gene lost 4 bases and the J gene lost 4 bases, with 14 bases spanning the gap. The CDR3 is 14 residues long. Germline CDR1 reads GTSNPN; CDR2 reads SVGIG (reference sequence). In DNA, the CDR3 is TGTGCCTGGACCAGAACGCTGGCTTACAATGAGCAGTTCTTC. Its translation: CAWTRTLAYNEQFF.